A single sample gave rise to the 28 T cell receptor beta chains below, sequenced in a study of cytomegalovirus exposure and HLA in healthy donors. Primers included in the PCR were 60 Vbeta and 13 Jbeta primers. TCRdb's table, derived via immunoSEQ multiplex PCR, lists solely in-frame clones and lacks some. Of roughly 34,000 clones in the sample, approximately 70% are singletons; the top ten hold over 6%. Sequenced material: PBMCs. These receptors were taken from a man younger than 45 in good health and CMV-seronegative.

This CDR3 is CASSLPGRAAAGELFF. CDR3 sequence (DNA): TGTGCCAGCAGCTTACCGGGCAGGGCGGCGGCCGGGGAGCTGTTTTTT. The chain is built from TRBV7-2 and TRBJ2-2; maybe TRBD1 (5 bases). V gave up 2 bases and J gave up 6 bases, with 16 bases separating them. The CDR3 covers 16 residues. Per the germline V gene, CDR1 is SGHTA and CDR2 is FQGNSA.

V is TRBV11-2 and J is TRBJ2-2; D remains ambiguous. V lost 1 base, J lost 6 bases, and 6 bases lay in between. The CDR3 totals 13 residues. The germline V gene encodes CDR1 SGHAT and CDR2 FQNNGV. CDR3 bases: TGTGCCAGCAGCTTAGTTTCTGCCGGGGAGCTGTTTTTT. Its protein is CASSLVSAGELFF. Drawing the rest from reference TRBV11-2 and TRBJ2-2, the complete variable domain is EAGVAQSPRYKIIEKRQSVAFWCNPISGHATLYWYQQILGQGPKLLIQFQNNGVVDDSQLPKDRFSAERLKGVDSTLKIQPAKLEDSAVYLCASSLVSAGELFFGEGSRLTVL.

This clone has a handful of counts. V is TRBV28 and J is TRBJ1-5; a possible D gene is TRBD1 (5 bases). Germline values: CDR1 MDHEN, CDR2 SYDVKM. There are 15 residues in the CDR3. V was clipped by 7 bases and J by 5 bases, with 18 bases between them. This CDR3 reads CASTTWGRNYQPQHF. CDR3 sequence (DNA): TGTGCCAGCACTACCTGGGGCAGGAATTATCAGCCCCAGCATTTT. Drawing the rest from reference TRBV28 and TRBJ1-5, the complete variable domain is DVKVTQSSRYLVKRTGEKVFLECVQDMDHENMFWYRQDPGLGLRLIYFSYDVKMKEKGDIPEGYSVSREKKERFSLILESASTNQTSMYLCASTTWGRNYQPQHFGDGTRLSIL.

The chain recombines TRBV28 with TRBJ2-7, with D possibly being TRBD1 (5 bases). V shed 2 bases and J shed 2 bases, with 10 bases lying between them. The length of the CDR3 is 14 residues. CDR1 MDHEN and CDR2 SYDVKM come from the germline V gene. The CDR3 reads CASSLAGNPYEQYF. As DNA, the CDR3 is TGTGCCAGCAGTTTAGCAGGGAATCCCTACGAGCAGTACTTC.

The CDR3 here is CASSPKSPNNEQFF. The CDR3 DNA sequence: TGTGCCAGCAGCCCTAAATCGCCGAACAATGAGCAGTTCTTC. V usage is TRBV6-5 and J usage is TRBJ2-1; no clear D. The CDR3 spans 14 residues. Trimming shortened V by 6 bases and J by 5 bases, and 14 bases separated the two germline ends. Looked up from germline, CDR1 is MNHEY and CDR2 is SVGAGI.

V usage is TRBV27 and J usage is TRBJ1-3; D may be TRBD1 (6 bases). The V end was cut by 5 bases, the J end by 0 bases, with 8 bases between. The length of the CDR3 is 14 residues. The germline V gene encodes CDR1 MNHEY and CDR2 SMNVEV (reference sequence). CDR3 in DNA: TGTGCCAGCAGTCCACAGGGCTCTGGAAACACCATATATTTT. It translates to CASSPQGSGNTIYF.

The chain has TRBV6-5 and TRBJ1-1, with D maybe TRBD1 (5 bases). Germline values: CDR1 MNHEY, CDR2 SVGAGI. CDR3 size: 14 residues. Trimming stripped 0 bases from V and 2 bases from J, with 7 bases between. In DNA form, the CDR3 reads TGTGCCAGCAGTTACTCGACAGTAAACACTGAAGCTTTCTTT. Its translation is CASSYSTVNTEAFF.

The chain has TRBV28 and TRBJ1-2, with D tentatively TRBD1 (6 bases). The CDR3 is 12 amino acids. Trimming stripped 8 bases from V and 7 bases from J, with 14 bases between. Germline V gene data show CDR1 as MDHEN and CDR2 as SYDVKM. The CDR3, as DNA: TGTGCCAGCGGACAGCCGAGGGCTGGCTACACCTTC. This gives the protein CASGQPRAGYTF.

The DNA of the CDR3 is TGTGCCAGCAGCCCTCGGGAGGGGGTCTACGAGCAGTACTTC. It encodes CASSPREGVYEQYF. The chain recombines TRBV7-8 with TRBJ2-7, with TRBD2 matching 8 bases. The CDR3 consists of 14 residues. Germline V gene lookup returns CDR1 SGHVS and CDR2 FQNEAQ. Trimming took 5 bases from V and 3 from J; bases not matched to a gene: 6.

The chain joins TRBV28 to TRBJ2-3; 13 positions agree with TRBD2. The germline gives CDR1 MDHEN, CDR2 SYDVKM. The CDR3 covers 12 residues. V lost 6 bases and J lost 12; bases outside the gene matches: 3. The CDR3 DNA sequence: TGTGCCAGCAGCCGACTAGCGGGAGGCCAGTATTTT. The encoded protein is CASSRLAGGQYF.

This chain links TRBV2 with TRBJ1-5; 7 bases fit TRBD1. CDR1 SNHLY and CDR2 FYNNEI come from the germline V gene. The CDR3 contains 15 residues. V trimming: 5 bases; J trimming: 3 bases; junction bases outside the gene matches: 7. This CDR3 is CASSPQGGPNQPQHF. The DNA for the CDR3 is TGTGCCAGCAGTCCCCAGGGGGGACCCAATCAGCCCCAGCATTTT. The entire variable domain, with the rest obtained from reference TRBV2 and TRBJ1-5, is as follows: EPEVTQTPSHQVTQMGQEVILRCVPISNHLYFYWYRQILGQKVEFLVSFYNNEISEKSEIFDDQFSVERPDGSNFTLKIRSTKLEDSAMYFCASSPQGGPNQPQHFGDGTRLSIL.

The chain has TRBV29-1 and TRBJ2-5; 10 nucleotides match TRBD2. CDR1 SQVTM and CDR2 ANQGSEA come from the germline V gene. With V trimmed by 1 base and J by 4 bases, 0 bases remained unmatched. The CDR3 has 13 residues. The CDR3 sequence: CSVEGLAGETQYF. The CDR3 coding sequence is TGCAGCGTTGAAGGACTAGCGGGAGAGACCCAGTACTTC. Supplemented by reference TRBV29-1 and TRBJ2-5, the full variable domain reads SAVISQKPSRDICQRGTSLTIQCQVDSQVTMMFWYRQQPGQSLTLIATANQGSEATYESGFVIDKFPISRPNLTFSTLTVSNMSPEDSSIYLCSVEGLAGETQYFGPGTRLLVL.

The chain combines TRBV13 with TRBJ2-7; D is unresolved. The CDR3 consists of 14 residues. V dropped 5 bases and J dropped 1 base, with 12 bases sitting between them. The germline V gene has CDR1 PRHDT and CDR2 FYEKMQ (reference sequence). Written as DNA, the CDR3 is TGTGCCAGCAGCCCAGAAGTCCAGTCCTACGAGCAGTACTTC. The encoded protein is CASSPEVQSYEQYF.

The CDR3 sequence is CASSEKLNPGREQFF. CDR3 nucleotide sequence: TGTGCCAGCAGTGAAAAGTTAAACCCTGGGAGAGAGCAGTTCTTC. The chain recombines TRBV6-1 with TRBJ2-1; a weak D match, TRBD2 (5 bases). CDR3 size: 15 residues. CDR1 and CDR2 (germline): MNHNS, SASEGT. V lost 2 bases to trimming and J lost 10 bases, with 18 bases between them.

The V call is TRBV5-1, the J call TRBJ2-7; TRBD2 matches 10 bases. The CDR3 runs 15 residues. CDR1 and CDR2 from the germline V gene are SGHRS and YFSETQ. V shed 2 bases and J 4 bases; nucleotides not matched to a gene: 6. The CDR3: CASSLLAGGQYEQYF. The CDR3 region has the DNA TGCGCCAGCAGCTTATTAGCGGGAGGCCAATACGAGCAGTACTTC.

The chain couples TRBV18 to TRBJ2-1; D is undetermined. The CDR3 has 15 amino acids. Germline lookup yields CDR1 KGHSH and CDR2 LQKENI. The V gene lost 3 bases and the J gene lost 0 bases, with 9 bases spanning the gap. As DNA, the CDR3 is TGTGCCAGCTCACCCTTGGAGAGCTCCTACAATGAGCAGTTCTTC. It codes for CASSPLESSYNEQFF.

The chain joins TRBV6-5 to TRBJ1-1, with D maybe TRBD1 (5 bases). This CDR3 has 14 amino acids. CDR1 is MNHEY and CDR2 is SVGAGI in the germline V gene. Between the trimmed V and J ends, which lost 6 bases and 2 bases, there was a span of 13 bases. CDR3 DNA: TGTGCCAGCAGCCGCGGGACCGCTAACACTGAAGCTTTCTTT. Residues: CASSRGTANTEAFF.

This clone turned up a few times. CDR3 region: CASMQGERSEAFF. The CDR3 nucleotides are TGTGCCAGCATGCAGGGGGAGAGGTCTGAAGCTTTCTTT. The gene calls are TRBV6-1 and TRBJ1-1; 7 nucleotides match TRBD1. Germline CDR1 and CDR2: MNHNS and SASEGT. V gave up 7 bases and J gave up 6 bases; unmatched junction bases: 8. This CDR3 spans 13 amino acids.

The CDR3 region has the DNA TGCGCCAGCAGCCGAAACAGGGGGGAGACCCAGTACTTC. Amino acid sequence: CASSRNRGETQYF. The chain employs TRBV5-1 and TRBJ2-5; TRBD1 agrees at 8 bases. The CDR3 length is 13 residues. Per germline, CDR1 SGHRS and CDR2 YFSETQ. Germline trimming cut 4 bases from V and 5 bases from J; bases unmatched to any gene: 4.

This clone turned up a few times. V gene TRBV7-9 combines with J gene TRBJ2-7, with 9 bases lining up with TRBD2. Per germline, CDR1 SEHNR and CDR2 FQNEAQ (reference sequence). The CDR3 spans 16 residues. V shed 5 bases and J 7 bases; nucleotides not matched to a gene: 15. CDR3 coding DNA: TGTGCCAGCAGCCACCCCTTAGTAGCGGGAGCGGAAGAGCAGTACTTC. Translation: CASSHPLVAGAEEQYF. The variable domain in full, with the rest retrieved from reference TRBV7-9 and TRBJ2-7, is DTGVSQNPRHKITKRGQNVTFRCDPISEHNRLYWYRQTLGQGPEFLTYFQNEAQLEKSRLLSDRFSAERPKGSFSTLEIQRTEQGDSAMYLCASSHPLVAGAEEQYFGPGTRLTVT.

This clone is medium-sized (0.01 to 0.1%) within its sample. The genes are TRBV4-2 and TRBJ1-1, with D maybe TRBD1 (6 bases). Germline V gene sequence: CDR1 LGHNA, CDR2 YNFKEQ. There are 15 residues in the CDR3. The V end was cut by 0 bases, the J end by 4 bases, with 12 bases between. CDR3 loop: CASSQEGRGSTEAFF. The CDR3 nucleotides read TGTGCCAGCAGCCAAGAGGGCAGGGGAAGCACTGAAGCTTTCTTT.

The chain combines TRBV5-1 with TRBJ2-7; a weak D match, TRBD2 (5 bases). The ends were cut back, 4 bases at V and 3 bases at J, with 23 bases in the middle. Germline CDR1 reads SGHRS; CDR2 reads YFSETQ. The length of the CDR3 is 17 residues. As DNA, the CDR3 is TGCGCCAGCAGCCCTATGTCGAGCGGCAGCGCCCTCTACGAGCAGTACTTC. Protein product: CASSPMSSGSALYEQYF.

This chain joins TRBV28 and TRBJ1-4, with 7 bases lining up with TRBD1. Germline V gene data show CDR1 as MDHEN and CDR2 as SYDVKM. This CDR3 comprises 17 residues. V was pared by 4 bases and J by 8 bases, with 16 bases of the junction left unmatched. The CDR3 DNA is TGTGCCAGCAGTTCGGGGGCAGGGGGGAGGTTCGGGGAAAAACTGTTTTTT. Its protein product is CASSSGAGGRFGEKLFF.

The chain is built from TRBV27 and TRBJ2-4; a weak D match, TRBD2 (5 bases). The germline CDR1 and CDR2 sequences are MNHEY and SMNVEV (reference sequence). The CDR3 runs 14 residues. The V and J ends lost 6 bases and 7 bases respectively, with 16 bases between them. The CDR3 nucleotides are TGTGCCAGCAGGCCGGGGTACCCAGGTAACATTCAGTACTTC. It encodes CASRPGYPGNIQYF.

This clone was observed a single time. The gene calls are TRBV18 and TRBJ2-7; 9 bases map to TRBD1. The CDR3 totals 15 residues. The trim removed 6 bases at V and 4 bases at J, leaving 10 bases unmatched. From germline, CDR1 is KGHSH and CDR2 LQKENI. Here the CDR3 reads CASSQRGGQGYEQYF. In nucleotides, the CDR3 is TGTGCCAGCTCCCAAAGAGGAGGACAGGGGTACGAGCAGTACTTC.

V and J are TRBV4-2 and TRBJ2-1, with D maybe TRBD1 (6 bases). The germline V and J ends were trimmed by 4 bases and 4 bases, with 17 bases remaining between them. This CDR3 contains 16 residues. Per the germline V gene, CDR1 is LGHNA and CDR2 is YNFKEQ. CDR3 loop: CASSRTIGTTYNEQFF. CDR3 DNA: TGTGCCAGCAGCCGGACGATCGGGACAACTTACAATGAGCAGTTCTTC.

V gene TRBV2 combines with J gene TRBJ2-6, with 7 bases aligning to TRBD1. The length of the CDR3 is 15 residues. J was trimmed by 2 bases and V by 6 bases; bases with no gene match: 4. Germline CDR1 and CDR2: SNHLY and FYNNEI. CDR3 region: CASSSGQAGANVLTF. Here the CDR3 DNA reads TGTGCCAGCAGCTCAGGACAGGCTGGGGCCAACGTCCTGACTTTC.

This clone appeared a single time. The genes are TRBV7-2 and TRBJ1-5; 7 bases are shared with TRBD1. From germline, CDR1 is SGHTA and CDR2 FQGNSA. The CDR3 loop spans 13 amino acids. The V segment lost 5 bases and the J segment 7 bases; nucleotides outside the gene matches: 5. This CDR3 is CASSPRGQQPQHF. DNA for the CDR3: TGTGCCAGCAGCCCTAGGGGGCAACAGCCCCAGCATTTT.